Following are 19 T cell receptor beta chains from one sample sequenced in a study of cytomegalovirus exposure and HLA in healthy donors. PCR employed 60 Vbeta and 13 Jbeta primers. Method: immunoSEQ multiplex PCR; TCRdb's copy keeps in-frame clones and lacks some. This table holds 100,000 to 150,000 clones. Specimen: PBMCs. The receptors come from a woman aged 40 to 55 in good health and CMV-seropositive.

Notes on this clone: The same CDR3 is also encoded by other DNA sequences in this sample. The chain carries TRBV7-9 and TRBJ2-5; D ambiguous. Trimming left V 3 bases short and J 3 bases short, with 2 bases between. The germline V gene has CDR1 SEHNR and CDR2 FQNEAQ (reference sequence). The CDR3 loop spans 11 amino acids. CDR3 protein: CASSFKETQYF. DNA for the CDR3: TGTGCCAGCAGCTTCAAAGAGACCCAGTACTTC. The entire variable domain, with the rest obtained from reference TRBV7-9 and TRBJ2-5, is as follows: DTGVSQNPRHKITKRGQNVTFRCDPISEHNRLYWYRQTLGQGPEFLTYFQNEAQLEKSRLLSDRFSAERPKGSFSTLEIQRTEQGDSAMYLCASSFKETQYFGPGTRLLVL.

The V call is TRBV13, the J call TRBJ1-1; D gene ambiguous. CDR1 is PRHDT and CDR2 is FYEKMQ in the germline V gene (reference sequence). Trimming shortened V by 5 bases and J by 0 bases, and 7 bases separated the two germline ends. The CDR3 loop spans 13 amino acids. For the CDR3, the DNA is TGTGCCAGCAGCAAACGGGTGAACACTGAAGCTTTCTTT. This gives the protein CASSKRVNTEAFF. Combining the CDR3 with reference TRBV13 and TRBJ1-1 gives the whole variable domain AAGVIQSPRHLIKEKRETATLKCYPIPRHDTVYWYQQGPGQDPQFLISFYEKMQSDKGSIPDRFSAQQFSDYHSELNMSSLELGDSALYFCASSKRVNTEAFFGQGTRLTVV.

The CDR3 bases are TGTGCCACCAGCAGACCGGGACAGGGCACCGGGGAGCTGTTTTTT. The encoded protein is CATSRPGQGTGELFF. V is TRBV15 and J is TRBJ2-2; 9 bases line up with TRBD1. V was pared by 2 bases and J by 4 bases, with 2 bases of the junction left unmatched. Germline CDR1 reads LNHNV; CDR2 reads YYDKDF (reference sequence). This CDR3 region has 15 residues.

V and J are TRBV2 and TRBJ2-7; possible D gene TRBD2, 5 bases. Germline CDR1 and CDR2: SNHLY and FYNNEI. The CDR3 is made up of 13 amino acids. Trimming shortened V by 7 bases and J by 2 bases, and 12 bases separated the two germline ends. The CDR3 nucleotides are TGTGCCAGCAAGGTGGGCGGGCCCTACGAGCAGTACTTC. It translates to CASKVGGPYEQYF.

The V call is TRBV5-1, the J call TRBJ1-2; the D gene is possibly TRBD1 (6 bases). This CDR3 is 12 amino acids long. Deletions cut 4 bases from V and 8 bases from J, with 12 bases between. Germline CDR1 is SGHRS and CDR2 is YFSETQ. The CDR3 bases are TGCGCCAGCAGCCAACAGGGAAAGGGCTACACCTTC. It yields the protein CASSQQGKGYTF.

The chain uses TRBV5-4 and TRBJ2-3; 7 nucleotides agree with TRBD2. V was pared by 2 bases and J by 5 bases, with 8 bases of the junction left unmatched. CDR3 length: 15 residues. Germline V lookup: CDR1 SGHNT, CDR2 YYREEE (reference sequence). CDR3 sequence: CASSLVGRRVDTQYF. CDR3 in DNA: TGTGCCAGCAGCTTAGTCGGGAGGCGCGTAGATACGCAGTATTTT.

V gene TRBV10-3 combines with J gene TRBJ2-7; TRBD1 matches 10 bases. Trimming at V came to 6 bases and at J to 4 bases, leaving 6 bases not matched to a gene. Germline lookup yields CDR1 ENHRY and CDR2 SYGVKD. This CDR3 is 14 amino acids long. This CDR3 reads CAIRRDRGVYEQYF. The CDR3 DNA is TGTGCCATCAGGAGGGACAGGGGTGTTTACGAGCAGTACTTC.

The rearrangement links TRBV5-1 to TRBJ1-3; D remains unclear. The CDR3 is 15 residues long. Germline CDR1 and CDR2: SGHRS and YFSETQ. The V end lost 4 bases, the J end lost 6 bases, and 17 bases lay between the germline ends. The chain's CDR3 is CASSRIGSQLNTIYF. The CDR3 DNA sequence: TGCGCCAGCAGCAGGATTGGGAGCCAATTAAACACCATATATTTT.

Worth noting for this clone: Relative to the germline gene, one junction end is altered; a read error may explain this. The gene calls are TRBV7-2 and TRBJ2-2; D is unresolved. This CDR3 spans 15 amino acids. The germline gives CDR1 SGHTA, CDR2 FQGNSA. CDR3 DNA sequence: TGTGCCAGCAGCTTTCGGAGAATGAACCCCGGGGAGCTGTTTTTT. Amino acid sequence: CASSFRRMNPGELFF.

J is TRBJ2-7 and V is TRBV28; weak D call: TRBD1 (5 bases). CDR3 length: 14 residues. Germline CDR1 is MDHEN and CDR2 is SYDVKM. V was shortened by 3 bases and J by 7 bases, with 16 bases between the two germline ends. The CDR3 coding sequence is TGTGCCAGCAGTTTGAATCAGGGTAATGGGGAGCAGTACTTC. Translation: CASSLNQGNGEQYF.

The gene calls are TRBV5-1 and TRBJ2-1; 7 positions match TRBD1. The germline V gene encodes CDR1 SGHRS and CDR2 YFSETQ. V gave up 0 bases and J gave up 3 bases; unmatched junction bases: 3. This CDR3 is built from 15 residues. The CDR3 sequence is CASSLDGTVYNEQFF. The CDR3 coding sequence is TGCGCCAGCAGCTTGGATGGGACAGTCTACAATGAGCAGTTCTTC.

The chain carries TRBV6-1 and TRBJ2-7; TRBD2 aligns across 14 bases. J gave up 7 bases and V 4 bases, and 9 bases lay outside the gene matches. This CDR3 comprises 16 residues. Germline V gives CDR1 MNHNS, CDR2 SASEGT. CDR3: CASSAQGLAGAKEQYF. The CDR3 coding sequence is TGTGCCAGCAGTGCCCAGGGACTAGCGGGAGCGAAGGAGCAGTACTTC.

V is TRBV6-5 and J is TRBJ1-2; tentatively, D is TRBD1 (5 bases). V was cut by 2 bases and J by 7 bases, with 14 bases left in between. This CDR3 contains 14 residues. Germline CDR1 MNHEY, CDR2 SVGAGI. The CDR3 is CASSYNGRASGYTF. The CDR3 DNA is TGTGCCAGCAGTTACAACGGCAGGGCGAGTGGCTACACCTTC.

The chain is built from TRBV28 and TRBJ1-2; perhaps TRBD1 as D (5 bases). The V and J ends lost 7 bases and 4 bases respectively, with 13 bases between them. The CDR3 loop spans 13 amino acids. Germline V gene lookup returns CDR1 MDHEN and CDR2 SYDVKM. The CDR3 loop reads CASNYPGRYGYTF. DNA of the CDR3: TGTGCCAGCAACTATCCAGGGCGCTATGGCTACACCTTC.

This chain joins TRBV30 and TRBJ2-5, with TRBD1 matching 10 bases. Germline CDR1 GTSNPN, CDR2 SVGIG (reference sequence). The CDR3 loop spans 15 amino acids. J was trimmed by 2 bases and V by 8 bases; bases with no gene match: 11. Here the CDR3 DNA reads TGTGCCACAAAAAGGGACAGGGGAGTACAAGAGACCCAGTACTTC. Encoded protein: CATKRDRGVQETQYF.

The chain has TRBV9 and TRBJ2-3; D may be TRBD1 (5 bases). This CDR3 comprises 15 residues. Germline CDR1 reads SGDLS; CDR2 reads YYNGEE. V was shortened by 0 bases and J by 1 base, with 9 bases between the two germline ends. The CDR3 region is CASSVGGRGTDTQYF. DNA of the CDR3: TGTGCCAGCAGCGTAGGGGGCAGGGGCACAGATACGCAGTATTTT.

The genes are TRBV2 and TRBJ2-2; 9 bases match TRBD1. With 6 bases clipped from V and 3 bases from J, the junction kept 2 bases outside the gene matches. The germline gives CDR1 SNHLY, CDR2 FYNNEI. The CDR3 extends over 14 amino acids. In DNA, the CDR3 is TGTGCCAGCAGGGGGGACAGGGACACCGGGGAGCTGTTTTTT. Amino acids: CASRGDRDTGELFF.

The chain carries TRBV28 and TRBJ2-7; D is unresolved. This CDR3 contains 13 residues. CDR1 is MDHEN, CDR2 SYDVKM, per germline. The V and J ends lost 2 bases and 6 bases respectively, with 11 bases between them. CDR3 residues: CASSLRVRGEQYF. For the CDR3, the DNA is TGTGCCAGCAGTTTAAGAGTCCGAGGCGAGCAGTACTTC. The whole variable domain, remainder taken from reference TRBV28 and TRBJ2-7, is DVKVTQSSRYLVKRTGEKVFLECVQDMDHENMFWYRQDPGLGLRLIYFSYDVKMKEKGDIPEGYSVSREKKERFSLILESASTNQTSMYLCASSLRVRGEQYFGPGTRLTVT.

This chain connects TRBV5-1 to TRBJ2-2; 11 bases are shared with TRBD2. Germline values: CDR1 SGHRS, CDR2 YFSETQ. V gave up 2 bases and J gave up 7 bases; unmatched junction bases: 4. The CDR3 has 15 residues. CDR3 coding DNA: TGCGCCAGCAGCTTTACTAGCGGGAGCAGCGGGGAGCTGTTTTTT. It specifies CASSFTSGSSGELFF.